This T cell receptor (beta chain) was obtained from a study of blood T cell repertoires in COVID-19. Study-wide background: PBMCs, B-cell-depleted T cells, or T cells provided the cDNA or gDNA that made up the material.

Original analysis: Reference gene primers were amplified, and this amplification served to estimate nucleated cell counts. Sequenced by immunoSEQ multiplex PCR; TCRdb stores in-frame clones only, minus some. That table supplies the V and J calls and clone size; D and trimming were determined from the DNA. The sample has fewer than 350,000 clones; more than 70% are singletons. Concerning this clone itself: At one end the junction does not follow the germline gene, possibly because of a read error.

The germline gives CDR1 SGHAT, CDR2 FQNNGV. The CDR3 consists of 12 residues. Patients of the Seattle cohort, enrolled during active infection, were followed longitudinally. This clonotype was obtained from a woman aged 55-69 years with COVID-19, enrolled during active disease. V and J are TRBV11-2 and TRBJ1-2; D ambiguous. The source material was peripheral blood. The chain's CDR3 is CASSLDSLPYAF. In DNA form, the CDR3 reads TGTGCCAGCAGCTTAGATAGCCTGCCTTATGCCTTC.